Below are 30 T cell receptor beta chains sequenced from a single sample in a study of cytomegalovirus exposure and HLA in healthy donors. The PCR contained 60 Vbeta and 13 Jbeta primers. The protocol was immunoSEQ multiplex PCR, while the TCRdb copy is restricted to in-frame clones and leaves out a portion. The sample includes roughly 100,000 clones, around 75% of them seen just once. Sequenced material: PBMCs. The receptors originated from a female donor in good health and CMV-seronegative.

The rearrangement joins TRBV7-8 to TRBJ1-2, with 11 nucleotides matching TRBD1. Germline V gene sequence: CDR1 SGHVS, CDR2 FQNEAQ. V shed 2 bases and J 8 bases; nucleotides not matched to a gene: 4. The CDR3 extends over 14 amino acids. The chain's CDR3 is CASSLWTGGTGYTF. In DNA, the CDR3 is TGTGCCAGCAGCTTATGGACAGGGGGCACGGGCTACACCTTC.

This clone was detected a few times. The V call is TRBV7-9, the J call TRBJ1-4, with unresolved D. Trimming took 5 bases from V and 5 from J, leaving 15 bases between them. The CDR3 covers 15 residues. The V gene's germline CDR1 is SEHNR and CDR2 FQNEAQ (reference sequence). The CDR3 coding sequence is TGTGCCAGCAGCCCTAAATCCCGACTCAATGAAAAACTGTTTTTT. Residues: CASSPKSRLNEKLFF.

V usage is TRBV11-2 and J usage is TRBJ2-7; a possible D gene is TRBD2 (6 bases). Looked up from germline, CDR1 is SGHAT and CDR2 is FQNNGV. The CDR3 totals 13 residues. V lost 5 bases, J lost 0 bases, and 8 bases lay in between. The CDR3 region has the DNA TGTGCCAGCAGCCGGAGGGGCTCCTACGAGCAGTACTTC. It translates to CASSRRGSYEQYF.

This chain uses TRBV11-2 with TRBJ2-1; 11 bases align to TRBD2. The junction had 10 bases not matched to a gene; V was cut back by 1 base and J by 2 bases. The CDR3 totals 19 residues. In germline, CDR1 is SGHAT, CDR2 FQNNGV. The CDR3 protein is CASSLGGLAEEGPYNEQFF. The CDR3 region has the DNA TGTGCCAGCAGCTTAGGGGGACTAGCGGAGGAGGGCCCCTACAATGAGCAGTTCTTC.

V and J are TRBV5-5 and TRBJ2-3; D may be TRBD2 (5 bases). The CDR3 extends over 12 amino acids. V lost 5 bases to trimming and J lost 5 bases, with 9 bases between them. The germline CDR1 and CDR2 sequences are SGHKS and YYEKEE (reference sequence). The CDR3 DNA is TGTGCCAGCAGGGGAGAGGGAGATACGCAGTATTTT. Translation gives CASRGEGDTQYF.

The V and J genes are TRBV2 and TRBJ2-1; tentatively, D is TRBD2 (5 bases). CDR1 is SNHLY and CDR2 is FYNNEI in the germline V gene. This CDR3 is built from 12 residues. Trimming pared 8 bases from V and 8 bases from J, leaving 13 bases between. DNA for the CDR3: TGTGCCAGCTGTGGTCTAGCCGATGAGCAGTTCTTC. This encodes CASCGLADEQFF.

The chain carries TRBV4-2 and TRBJ2-2, with D uncertain. The V gene lost 2 bases and the J gene lost 3 bases, with 13 bases spanning the gap. Germline V gives CDR1 LGHNA, CDR2 YNFKEQ. CDR3 length: 16 amino acids. The chain's CDR3 is CASSQRTSKHTGELFF. CDR3 nucleotides: TGTGCCAGCAGCCAACGCACTTCAAAGCACACCGGGGAGCTGTTTTTT.

The V call is TRBV7-9, the J call TRBJ1-5; the D gene is possibly TRBD1 (5 bases). With 0 bases removed from V and 3 bases from J, the gap between germline ends came to 12 bases. CDR3 length equals 16 residues. Germline V gene lookup returns CDR1 SEHNR and CDR2 FQNEAQ (reference sequence). Here the CDR3 reads CASSLALTGSNQPQHF. Written as DNA, the CDR3 is TGTGCCAGCAGCTTAGCCTTAACAGGTTCCAATCAGCCCCAGCATTTT.

The chain carries TRBV18 and TRBJ2-1; 7 nucleotides agree with TRBD2. CDR1 is KGHSH, CDR2 LQKENI, per germline. The V gene end was trimmed by 2 bases and the J gene end by 3 bases; junction bases not matched to a gene: 1. The CDR3 is 14 amino acids. CDR3: CASSPGGSYNEQFF. CDR3 nucleotides: TGTGCCAGCTCACCAGGCGGGAGCTACAATGAGCAGTTCTTC.

V and J are TRBV4-2 and TRBJ2-1, with 8 bases matching TRBD1. CDR3 length equals 17 residues. Germline V gene sequence: CDR1 LGHNA, CDR2 YNFKEQ. Trimming took 2 bases from V and 4 from J; bases not matched to a gene: 10. The CDR3 sequence: CASSQMVTGTGYNEQFF. CDR3 DNA: TGTGCCAGCAGCCAAATGGTAACCGGGACAGGATACAATGAGCAGTTCTTC.

The chain combines TRBV25-1 with TRBJ1-3, with 8 bases lining up with TRBD1. The CDR3 loop spans 14 amino acids. The J segment lost 2 bases and the V segment lost 6 bases, leaving 3 bases of the junction unmatched. Germline CDR1 MGHDK, CDR2 SYGVNS. The CDR3 sequence is CASSQTGAGNTIYF. In DNA, the CDR3 is TGTGCCAGCAGCCAGACAGGGGCTGGAAACACCATATATTTT.

The chain is built from TRBV29-1 and TRBJ2-7; 9 nucleotides agree with TRBD2. The CDR3 extends over 11 amino acids. CDR1 and CDR2 from the germline V gene are SQVTM and ANQGSEA. The trim removed 7 bases at V and 7 bases at J, leaving 5 bases unmatched. CDR3 in amino acids: CSARAGGEQYF. CDR3 bases: TGCAGCGCCCGGGCGGGAGGGGAGCAGTACTTC.

The chain recombines TRBV6-6 with TRBJ2-7; 9 bases are shared with TRBD1. The V gene end was trimmed by 6 bases and the J gene end by 1 base; junction bases not matched to a gene: 4. This CDR3 region has 14 residues. Germline V CDR1 and CDR2: MNHNY, SVGAGI (reference sequence). Written as DNA, the CDR3 is TGTGCCAGCAGAGGACAGGGGTCTTCCTACGAGCAGTACTTC. This sequence encodes CASRGQGSSYEQYF.

This clone occurred once. The gene calls are TRBV6-1 and TRBJ1-4; tentatively, D is TRBD1 (5 bases). The V gene's germline CDR1 is MNHNS and CDR2 SASEGT. V lost 3 bases, J lost 8 bases, and 10 bases lay in between. This CDR3 has 13 residues. The CDR3 protein is CASSDREGEKLFF. As DNA, the CDR3 is TGTGCCAGCAGTGACAGGGAGGGGGAAAAACTGTTTTTT.

This chain links TRBV13 with TRBJ1-1; weak D call: TRBD1 (6 bases). This CDR3 has 11 amino acids. Trimming took 5 bases from V and 8 from J, leaving 9 bases between them. Germline loops: CDR1 PRHDT, CDR2 FYEKMQ (reference sequence). CDR3 protein: CASSNRVEAFF. CDR3 coding DNA: TGTGCCAGCAGCAACAGGGTCGAAGCTTTCTTT.

The rearrangement links TRBV9 to TRBJ1-1, with D tentatively TRBD1 (5 bases). V lost 2 bases and J lost 1, with 12 bases in between. This CDR3 is 15 amino acids long. CDR1 is SGDLS, CDR2 YYNGEE, per germline. CDR3 nucleotides: TGTGCCAGCAGCGTCGGCGGACACCCGAACACTGAAGCTTTCTTT. This sequence encodes CASSVGGHPNTEAFF. The entire variable domain, with the rest obtained from reference TRBV9 and TRBJ1-1, is as follows: DSGVTQTPKHLITATGQRVTLRCSPRSGDLSVYWYQQSLDQGLQFLIQYYNGEERAKGNILERFSAQQFPDLHSELNLSSLELGDSALYFCASSVGGHPNTEAFFGQGTRLTVV.

V gene TRBV5-1 combines with J gene TRBJ2-7, with 11 nucleotides matching TRBD1. The CDR3 length is 14 residues. CDR1 and CDR2 from the germline V gene are SGHRS and YFSETQ. Trimming at V came to 0 bases and at J to 4 bases, leaving 0 bases not matched to a gene. The CDR3 bases are TGCGCCAGCAGCTTGGGGGACAGGGGGTACGAGCAGTACTTC. It is translated as CASSLGDRGYEQYF.

The rearrangement links TRBV9 to TRBJ2-3, with 16 bases aligning to TRBD2. V shed 3 bases and J 3 bases; nucleotides not matched to a gene: 4. Germline values: CDR1 SGDLS, CDR2 YYNGEE. The CDR3 has 17 amino acids. The CDR3 nucleotides are TGTGCCAGCAGCGCCTCGGGACTAGCGGGAGGGACAGATACGCAGTATTTT. Translating gives CASSASGLAGGTDTQYF.

The chain recombines TRBV6-5 with TRBJ1-4; 8 bases map to TRBD1. This CDR3 is built from 15 residues. CDR1 and CDR2 (germline): MNHEY, SVGAGI. The V gene end was trimmed by 2 bases and the J gene end by 5 bases; junction bases not matched to a gene: 4. The DNA for the CDR3 is TGTGCCAGCAGTTACCGACAGGGGACGAATGAAAAACTGTTTTTT. Translation gives CASSYRQGTNEKLFF.

This clone was observed a few times. The chain employs TRBV27 and TRBJ2-1; a possible D gene is TRBD1 (5 bases). V dropped 6 bases and J dropped 4 bases, with 13 bases sitting between them. This CDR3 comprises 14 residues. CDR1 is MNHEY, CDR2 SMNVEV, per germline (reference sequence). The CDR3 bases are TGTGCCAGCAGGCGCCAGGGAAGATACAATGAGCAGTTCTTC. This sequence encodes CASRRQGRYNEQFF.

V usage is TRBV11-3 and J usage is TRBJ2-5; 8 bases are a match to TRBD1. CDR1 is SGHNT and CDR2 is YENEEA in the germline V gene. J gave up 0 bases and V 5 bases, and 17 bases lay outside the gene matches. The CDR3 is 19 amino acids. DNA of the CDR3: TGTGCCAGCAGCCCGGGCAGGGGGCGTCAGCGGGTGTACCAAGAGACCCAGTACTTC. Translation: CASSPGRGRQRVYQETQYF.

The V and J genes are TRBV11-2 and TRBJ2-1; 7 bases match TRBD2. The CDR3 has 16 residues. Germline trimming cut 5 bases from V and 8 bases from J; bases unmatched to any gene: 15. The germline CDR1 and CDR2 sequences are SGHAT and FQNNGV. The CDR3, as DNA: TGTGCCAGCAGCCCATACTTGCTAGCGGTCGTCGATGAGCAGTTCTTC. Its translation is CASSPYLLAVVDEQFF.

The genes are TRBV2 and TRBJ2-1; 9 nucleotides agree with TRBD1. The trim removed 5 bases at V and 9 bases at J, leaving 8 bases unmatched. CDR3 length equals 14 residues. Germline V lookup: CDR1 SNHLY, CDR2 FYNNEI. The CDR3 loop reads CASSLDRGGGEQFF. CDR3 sequence (DNA): TGTGCCAGCAGTCTAGACAGGGGGGGAGGTGAGCAGTTCTTC. Variable domain in full (rest from reference TRBV2 and TRBJ2-1): EPEVTQTPSHQVTQMGQEVILRCVPISNHLYFYWYRQILGQKVEFLVSFYNNEISEKSEIFDDQFSVERPDGSNFTLKIRSTKLEDSAMYFCASSLDRGGGEQFFGPGTRLTVL.

The chain recombines TRBV30 with TRBJ2-3; a possible D gene is TRBD2 (5 bases). This CDR3 region has 13 residues. The germline CDR1 and CDR2 sequences are GTSNPN and SVGIG (reference sequence). V lost 3 bases and J lost 7, with 14 bases in between. The CDR3 DNA reads TGTGCCTGGAGAAAGGGTCCGGGGAATACGCAGTATTTT. Translating gives CAWRKGPGNTQYF. The full variable domain, rest sourced from reference TRBV30 and TRBJ2-3, is SQTIHQWPATLVQPVGSPLSLECTVEGTSNPNLYWYRQAAGRGLQLLFYSVGIGQISSEVPQNLSASRPQDRQFILSSKKLLLSDSGFYLCAWRKGPGNTQYFGPGTRLTVL.

This clone has just a few counts. The V and J genes are TRBV6-1 and TRBJ1-4; TRBD1 might be the D (5 bases). There are 13 residues in the CDR3. Germline values: CDR1 MNHNS, CDR2 SASEGT. V shed 10 bases and J shed 3 bases, with 12 bases lying between them. The CDR3 DNA is TGTGCCATTCTAGGGGTCTCTAATGAAAAACTGTTTTTT. It translates to CAILGVSNEKLFF.

This clone was seen just once. This chain connects TRBV13 to TRBJ1-2; TRBD1 matches 11 bases. The CDR3 is 15 residues long. From germline, CDR1 is PRHDT and CDR2 FYEKMQ (reference sequence). Losses at the gene ends were 1 base for V and 6 bases for J; bases not matched to a gene: 4. Here the CDR3 DNA reads TGTGCCAGCAGCTTAGCCGGGACAGGGGGGCATGGCTACACCTTC. Its translation: CASSLAGTGGHGYTF.

V is TRBV11-3 and J is TRBJ2-5, with a weak D call TRBD2 (5 bases). CDR1 and CDR2 (germline): SGHNT, YENEEA. Trimming stripped 1 base from V and 6 bases from J, with 6 bases between. The CDR3 spans 12 residues. CDR3 DNA: TGTGCCAGCAGCTTAGGGAGGCAGACCCAGTACTTC. Amino acids: CASSLGRQTQYF.

The genes are TRBV4-1 and TRBJ2-7; the D is unclear. Between the trimmed V and J ends, which lost 3 bases and 0 bases, there was a span of 9 bases. CDR1 and CDR2 (germline): MGHRA, YSYEKL. The CDR3 sequence is 14 residues long. As DNA, the CDR3 is TGCGCCAGCAGCCAGCGGTCTAGCTCCTACGAGCAGTACTTC. Protein product: CASSQRSSSYEQYF.

This clone has only a few counts. This sequence joins TRBV15 and TRBJ2-5, with TRBD2 identical over 9 bases. The CDR3 is made up of 18 amino acids. J gave up 4 bases and V 1 base, and 13 bases lay outside the gene matches. Germline CDR1 is LNHNV and CDR2 is YYDKDF (reference sequence). The CDR3 loop reads CATSRGEFRGGRGETQYF. CDR3 coding DNA: TGTGCCACCAGCAGAGGGGAATTTCGGGGCGGGAGGGGAGAGACCCAGTACTTC.

V is TRBV27 and J is TRBJ2-1, with 9 bases aligning to TRBD1. The CDR3 consists of 14 residues. The V gene end was trimmed by 5 bases and the J gene end by 5 bases; junction bases not matched to a gene: 4. In germline, CDR1 is MNHEY, CDR2 SMNVEV (reference sequence). CDR3: CASSVRTGDNEQFF. Here the CDR3 DNA reads TGTGCCAGCAGTGTACGGACAGGGGACAATGAGCAGTTCTTC.